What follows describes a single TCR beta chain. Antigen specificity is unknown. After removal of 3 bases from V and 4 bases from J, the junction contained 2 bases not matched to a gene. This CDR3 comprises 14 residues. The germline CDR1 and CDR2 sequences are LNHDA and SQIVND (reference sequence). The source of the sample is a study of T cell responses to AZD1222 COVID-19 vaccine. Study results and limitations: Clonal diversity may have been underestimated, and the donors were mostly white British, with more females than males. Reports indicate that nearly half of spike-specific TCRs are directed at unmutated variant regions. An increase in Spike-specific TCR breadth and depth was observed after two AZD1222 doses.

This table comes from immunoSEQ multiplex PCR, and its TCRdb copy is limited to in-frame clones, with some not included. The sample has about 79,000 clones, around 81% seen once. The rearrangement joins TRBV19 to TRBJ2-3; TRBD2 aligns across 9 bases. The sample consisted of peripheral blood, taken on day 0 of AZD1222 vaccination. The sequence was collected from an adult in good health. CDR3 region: CASSISGRADTQYF. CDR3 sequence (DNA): TGTGCCAGTAGTATTAGCGGGAGAGCAGATACGCAGTATTTT.